This record looks at one T cell receptor (beta chain) sequence and its context. No antigen is known for it. Each TCR beta library was made by quantitative 5'-RACE that incorporated molecular barcodes. TCRdb reprocessed the 5' RACE reads with MiXCR, giving one entry per CDR3 protein. Among about 500,000 distinct CDR3 sequences listed, approximately 5% were seen once. This sample stems from a study of CD8 T cells in ankylosing spondylitis. Overall study results and limits: Fewer than ten highly homologous variants made up a TCR beta motif that seemed to typify ankylosing spondylitis blood. Matched synovial fluid from ankylosing spondylitis patients was reported to be enriched for disease-linked clones. As for the disease-linked clones, they showed a CD8+ phenotype and occurred at relatively low frequencies in peripheral blood.

This CDR3 contains 18 residues. The V segment lost 1 base and the J segment 2 bases; nucleotides outside the gene matches: 8. This chain joins TRBV5-7 and TRBJ2-7, with 14 bases aligning to TRBD2. TRBV5-7 is classed as an ORF, of uncertain function. The sample taken for sequencing was blood, either unsorted or a sorted T cell fraction (not recorded which). This receptor was taken from a male donor with ankylosing spondylitis. The DNA for the CDR3 is TGTGCCAGCAGCTTGTGGTGGGGGACTAGCGGGAGAGCCTACGAGCAGTACTTC. It encodes CASSLWWGTSGRAYEQYF.